This TCR beta chain comes out of a study of T-cell memory formation after mild COVID-19. Whole-study results and caveats: Confirmation of SARS-CoV-2 specificity was lacking for second-wave clones peaking day 37. Some clones that responded were present in memory (sampled pre-infection), which suggests cross-reactive memory joined.

Trimming left V 2 bases short and J 0 bases short, with 7 bases between. This CDR3 region has 14 residues. A remark on this clonotype: Its antigen is as yet unknown.

Researchers used 5'RACE with constant-segment primers to make TCR alpha and TCR beta cDNA libraries that carry sample barcodes and UMIs. A single record per CDR3 protein comes from TCRdb applying MiXCR to the 5' RACE reads. The sample has about 130,000 distinct CDR3 sequences, about 17% seen once. The sequence derives from a man between 18 and 29 years old who had mild COVID-19 (a few samples of this study predate the infection). Cell type and time point are not known. The specimen sequenced was PBMCs or a T cell subset sorted from them (not recorded which). The chain is built from TRBV12-3 or TRBV12-4 and TRBJ2-5; TRBD2 might be the D (6 bases). The CDR3: CASSLRTNQETQYF. Here the CDR3 DNA reads TGTGCCAGCAGTTTACGGACTAACCAAGAGACCCAGTACTTC.